The 23 T cell receptor beta chains in this list originate from one sample, sequenced in a study of beta chain features in type 1 diabetes (dated by TCRdb to between 2018 and 2020). The library was built by means of the immunoSEQ multiplex PCR assay. The High Capacity cDNA Reverse Transcription Kit was used to reverse transcribe all of the isolated RNA, meaning that expressed TCRB transcripts were what got sequenced. The table comes from immuneACCESS by way of TCRdb, which keeps in-frame sequences with V and J called. Part of the clones is missing from these tables; in studies checked, under half for an unresolved V gene and the rest for unknown reasons. For this sample there are 15,000 to 20,000 clones; around 50% appear just once. About 0.45% of the sample comes from the top ten. Material for sequencing was stem cell memory CD4+ T cells from blood. This specimen's cell subset or site label, interpreted: stem cell-like memory CD4+ T cells. Receptor source: a man aged 18-30 years in good health.

The chain employs TRBV28 and TRBJ2-3; D gene unclear. The CDR3 extends over 11 amino acids. V was trimmed by 6 bases and J by 4 bases, leaving 5 bases between them. Germline CDR1 and CDR2: MDHEN and SYDVKM. The CDR3, as DNA: TGTGCCAGCAGGATAGCAGATACGCAGTATTTT. As protein: CASRIADTQYF. Full variable domain (rest looked up from reference TRBV28 and TRBJ2-3): DVKVTQSSRYLVKRTGEKVFLECVQDMDHENMFWYRQDPGLGLRLIYFSYDVKMKEKGDIPEGYSVSREKKERFSLILESASTNQTSMYLCASRIADTQYFGPGTRLTVL.

The chain's CDR3 is CAISEGQMIQETQYF. CDR3 bases: TGTGCCATCAGCGAAGGACAAATGATCCAAGAGACCCAGTACTTC. V is TRBV10-3 and J is TRBJ2-5, with D possibly TRBD1 on 5 matching bases. Germline V CDR1 and CDR2: ENHRY, SYGVKD. The CDR3 spans 15 residues. The ends were cut back, 6 bases at V and 1 base at J, with 15 bases in the middle.

In regard to this clone: Relative to the germline gene, one junction end is altered; a read error may explain this. This chain connects TRBV11-2 to TRBJ1-1; D gene unclear. CDR3 length: 11 residues. Looked up from germline, CDR1 is SGHAT and CDR2 is FQNNGV. The CDR3 reads CASSLDILAFF. The DNA for the CDR3 is TGTGCCAGCAGCCTAGATATATTAGCTTTCTTT.

This chain connects TRBV28 to TRBJ1-5; 11 bases fit TRBD1. Per the germline V gene, CDR1 is MDHEN and CDR2 is SYDVKM. V lost 8 bases and J lost 3; bases outside the gene matches: 9. The CDR3 extends over 16 amino acids. The CDR3: CASWGTGGMVNQPQHF. Written as DNA, the CDR3 is TGTGCCAGCTGGGGGACAGGGGGAATGGTCAATCAGCCCCAGCATTTT.

The chain carries TRBV6-1 and TRBJ2-7; 8 nucleotides align to TRBD1. This CDR3 is built from 15 residues. After removal of 0 bases from V and 3 bases from J, the junction contained 4 bases not matched to a gene. Looked up from germline, CDR1 is MNHNS and CDR2 is SASEGT. The CDR3 loop reads CASSEAPDRGYEQYF. CDR3 sequence (DNA): TGTGCCAGCAGTGAAGCCCCCGACAGGGGCTACGAGCAGTACTTC.

The V and J genes are TRBV6-1 and TRBJ1-4, with D possibly TRBD1 on 6 matching bases. The CDR3 covers 15 residues. Germline loops: CDR1 MNHNS, CDR2 SASEGT. The ends were cut back, 7 bases at V and 5 bases at J, with 17 bases in the middle. The CDR3 coding sequence is TGTGCCAGCACCGTGGGTTGGACAGAAAATGAAAAACTGTTTTTT. Its translation is CASTVGWTENEKLFF.

Only a few counts were recorded for this clone. This rearrangement joins TRBV6-6 to TRBJ2-3, with 7 bases aligning to TRBD2. Germline V lookup: CDR1 MNHNY, CDR2 SVGAGI (reference sequence). Germline trimming cut 6 bases from V and 3 bases from J; bases unmatched to any gene: 6. The CDR3 contains 14 residues. CDR3 amino acids: CASRGPGGTDTQYF. CDR3 nucleotide sequence: TGTGCCAGCAGGGGACCCGGGGGGACAGATACGCAGTATTTT.

V and J are TRBV9 and TRBJ2-7, with TRBD1 identical over 10 bases. Per the germline V gene, CDR1 is SGDLS and CDR2 is YYNGEE. This CDR3 is built from 14 residues. V was pared by 4 bases and J by 4 bases, with 5 bases of the junction left unmatched. CDR3 DNA sequence: TGTGCCAGCAGCCCGACAGGGGGCAATTACGAGCAGTACTTC. It translates to CASSPTGGNYEQYF.

CDR3 sequence reads: CASRRDRQETQYF. The CDR3 DNA follows: TGTGCCAGCAGAAGGGACAGGCAAGAGACCCAGTACTTC. V is TRBV2 and J is TRBJ2-5, with 8 bases identical to TRBD1. J lost 2 bases, V lost 6 bases, and 2 bases had no gene match. In germline, CDR1 is SNHLY, CDR2 FYNNEI. The CDR3 length is 13 residues.

The table lists this clone with a count of one. CDR3 in amino acids: CASSRQGTWQPQHF. The CDR3 DNA follows: TGTGCCAGCAGTCGGCAGGGAACTTGGCAGCCCCAGCATTTT. This chain connects TRBV5-6 to TRBJ1-5; TRBD1 might be the D (5 bases). This CDR3 contains 14 residues. Germline CDR1 and CDR2: SGHDT and YYEEEE. The germline V and J ends were trimmed by 5 bases and 7 bases, with 16 bases remaining between them.

A single count supports this clone. The chain employs TRBV30 and TRBJ2-7; the match to TRBD1 covers 7 bases. J gave up 5 bases and V 3 bases, and 7 bases lay outside the gene matches. The CDR3 contains 13 residues. Germline assignment: CDR1 GTSNPN and CDR2 SVGIG (reference sequence). As DNA, the CDR3 is TGTGCCTGGAGAACCAGGGGGAAGCACGAGCAGTACTTC. It translates to CAWRTRGKHEQYF.

The rearrangement links TRBV18 to TRBJ1-1; 8 bases line up with TRBD1. V was clipped by 3 bases and J by 1 base; unmatched bases: 7. The CDR3 runs 16 residues. The germline CDR1 and CDR2 sequences are KGHSH and LQKENI. The CDR3 DNA reads as TGTGCCAGCTCACCCCGCCAGGACAGGGCGAACACTGAAGCTTTCTTT. This translates into CASSPRQDRANTEAFF.

In the case of this clone: At one end, the junction sequence differs from germline, possibly due to a read error. V is TRBV28 and J is TRBJ1-1; a weak D match, TRBD1 (6 bases). CDR1 and CDR2 from the germline V gene are MDHEN and SYDVKM. There are 15 residues in the CDR3. The CDR3 DNA is TGTTCCAGCAGTCCCCCCCTTGGGGGCATCGGTGAAGCTTTCTTT. Protein product: CSSSPPLGGIGEAFF.

V gene TRBV19 combines with J gene TRBJ2-3, with 7 nucleotides matching TRBD1. This CDR3 has 13 residues. The V gene's germline CDR1 is LNHDA and CDR2 SQIVND (reference sequence). V lost 3 bases to trimming and J lost 3 bases; unmatched junction nucleotides: 0. The CDR3 protein is CASSMTGTDTQYF. DNA of the CDR3: TGTGCCAGTAGTATGACAGGGACAGATACGCAGTATTTT. Complete variable domain (other parts from reference TRBV19 and TRBJ2-3): DGGITQSPKYLFRKEGQNVTLSCEQNLNHDAMYWYRQDPGQGLRLIYYSQIVNDFQKGDIAEGYSVSREKKESFPLTVTSAQKNPTAFYLCASSMTGTDTQYFGPGTRLTVL.

This clone has a handful of counts. This chain uses TRBV7-2 with TRBJ1-1, with D possibly matching TRBD1 (6 bases). The CDR3 contains 15 residues. Germline CDR1 SGHTA, CDR2 FQGNSA. Deletions cut 4 bases from V and 3 bases from J, with 15 bases between. The CDR3 loop reads CASSSLGGYDTEAFF. CDR3 nucleotides: TGTGCCAGCAGCTCCCTTGGGGGCTACGACACTGAAGCTTTCTTT.

The genes are TRBV6-5 and TRBJ2-7; D gene unclear. Between the trimmed V and J ends, which lost 0 bases and 0 bases, there was a span of 12 bases. There are 16 residues in the CDR3. Germline V gene data show CDR1 as MNHEY and CDR2 as SVGAGI. The CDR3 region is CASSYSIGGSSYEQYF. The CDR3 DNA reads TGTGCCAGCAGTTACTCGATCGGCGGAAGCTCCTACGAGCAGTACTTC.

This chain joins TRBV28 and TRBJ2-7, with 11 nucleotides matching TRBD1. This CDR3 contains 14 residues. The V segment lost 9 bases and the J segment 3 bases; nucleotides outside the gene matches: 7. Germline loops: CDR1 MDHEN, CDR2 SYDVKM. The CDR3 is CASYTGTGGYEQYF. The CDR3 DNA reads TGTGCCAGTTATACCGGGACAGGGGGCTACGAGCAGTACTTC.

In DNA, the CDR3 is TGTGCCAGCAGTGAAGGGACAGGGACCACGAACACTGAAGCTTTCTTT. This translates into CASSEGTGTTNTEAFF. The rearrangement uses TRBV25-1 and TRBJ1-1; 9 bases match TRBD1. The CDR3 has 16 amino acids. Germline loops: CDR1 MGHDK, CDR2 SYGVNS. V trimming: 2 bases; J trimming: 1 base; junction bases outside the gene matches: 5.

J is TRBJ2-1 and V is TRBV11-3; D not resolved. The V gene lost 5 bases and the J gene lost 6 bases, with 8 bases spanning the gap. Germline V lookup: CDR1 SGHNT, CDR2 YENEEA. This CDR3 region has 12 residues. Written as DNA, the CDR3 is TGTGCCAGCAGCCCAAATTCCAATGAGCAGTTCTTC. This gives the protein CASSPNSNEQFF.

This clone occurred once. This chain uses TRBV5-1 with TRBJ2-4, with TRBD2 as a possible D gene (5 bases). The CDR3 is made up of 18 amino acids. With 4 bases removed from V and 3 bases from J, the gap between germline ends came to 23 bases. Per the germline V gene, CDR1 is SGHRS and CDR2 is YFSETQ. CDR3 in amino acids: CASSPPPGSGTYKNIQYF. Written as DNA, the CDR3 is TGCGCCAGCAGCCCCCCGCCTGGCAGCGGAACCTACAAAAACATTCAGTACTTC.

V gene TRBV6-1 combines with J gene TRBJ2-7; no reliable D call. This CDR3 has 13 amino acids. CDR1 and CDR2 from the germline V gene are MNHNS and SASEGT. V lost 4 bases, J lost 2 bases, and 9 bases lay in between. The CDR3, as DNA: TGTGCCAGCAGTGTGGAGAGTACCTACGAGCAGTACTTC. Protein: CASSVESTYEQYF.

This clone has only one observation. The chain joins TRBV28 to TRBJ2-6; the D is unclear. The germline CDR1 and CDR2 sequences are MDHEN and SYDVKM. Trimming cost V 3 bases and J 4 bases, with 10 bases left between them. This CDR3 is built from 15 residues. DNA of the CDR3: TGTGCCAGCAGTTTTATAGCCTCCGGGGCCAACGTCCTGACTTTC. Encoded protein: CASSFIASGANVLTF.

This chain connects TRBV7-2 to TRBJ2-3; a possible D gene is TRBD1 (6 bases). Per the germline V gene, CDR1 is SGHTA and CDR2 is FQGNSA. V lost 2 bases to trimming and J lost 0 bases, with 9 bases between them. This CDR3 spans 15 amino acids. The CDR3 DNA is TGTGCCAGCAGCTTAACCGGACAGAGCACAGATACGCAGTATTTT. It yields the protein CASSLTGQSTDTQYF.